The clone carrying this T cell receptor beta chain was seen a handful of times. The target antigen is unknown. The entry originates in a study of T-cell reconstitution after alpha-beta-depleted transplantation in children. Study observations and caveats: After one year, T-cell counts and TCRbeta diversity mostly came from new T cells. Surviving recipient cells, namely T cells and thymic progenitors, were the source of high day-60 TCRbeta diversity in some patients. In patients about two months after transplant, alpha-beta T cells reportedly arose from several hundred expanded graft clones.

Germline V CDR1 and CDR2: DFQATT, SNEGSKA (reference sequence). Trimming stripped 3 bases from V and 0 bases from J, with 12 bases between. CDR3 length equals 15 residues. Unique molecular identifiers were incorporated during preparation of the TCRbeta library. TCRdb analysed the PCR reads with MiXCR anew, one entry per CDR3 protein. The data hold 200,000 to 250,000 distinct CDR3 sequences, with more than 20% observed a single time. This clonotype was sampled from a female patient between 2 and 10 years old who had a stem cell transplant for congenital amegakaryocytic thrombocytopenia, so the T cells may come from the graft donor. The sample was PBMCs, mostly from graft donor cells, taken 360 days after TCRalphabeta/CD19-depleted stem cell transplant. The chain uses TRBV20-1 and TRBJ1-5; a possible D gene is TRBD1 (5 bases). For the CDR3, the DNA is TGCAGTGCTAGGCCCAGGGAAGCTAGCAATCAGCCCCAGCATTTT. Its protein product is CSARPREASNQPQHF.